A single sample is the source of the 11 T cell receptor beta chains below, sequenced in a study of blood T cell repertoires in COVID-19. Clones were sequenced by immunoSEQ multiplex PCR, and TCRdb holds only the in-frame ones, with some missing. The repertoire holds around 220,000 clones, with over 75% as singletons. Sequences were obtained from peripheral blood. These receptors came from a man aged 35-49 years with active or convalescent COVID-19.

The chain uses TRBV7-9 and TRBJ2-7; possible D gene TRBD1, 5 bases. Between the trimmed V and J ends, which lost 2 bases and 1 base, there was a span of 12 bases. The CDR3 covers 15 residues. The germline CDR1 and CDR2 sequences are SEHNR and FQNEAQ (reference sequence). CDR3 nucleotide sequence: TGTGCCAGCAGCTTAAGGTGGAACAGGTCCTACGAGCAGTACTTC. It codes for CASSLRWNRSYEQYF.

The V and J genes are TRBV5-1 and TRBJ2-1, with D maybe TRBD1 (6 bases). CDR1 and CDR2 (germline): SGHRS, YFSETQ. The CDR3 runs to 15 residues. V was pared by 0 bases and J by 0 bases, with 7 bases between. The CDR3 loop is CASSLDRVSYNEQFF. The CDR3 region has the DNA TGCGCCAGCAGCTTGGACAGGGTCTCCTACAATGAGCAGTTCTTC.

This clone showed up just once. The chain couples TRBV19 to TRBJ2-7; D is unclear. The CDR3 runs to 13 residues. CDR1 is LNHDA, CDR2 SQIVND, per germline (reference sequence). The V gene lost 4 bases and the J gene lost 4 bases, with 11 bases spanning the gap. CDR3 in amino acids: CASSTDIKYEQYF. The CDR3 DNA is TGTGCCAGTAGTACCGACATAAAGTACGAGCAGTACTTC. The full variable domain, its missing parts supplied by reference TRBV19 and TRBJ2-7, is DGGITQSPKYLFRKEGQNVTLSCEQNLNHDAMYWYRQDPGQGLRLIYYSQIVNDFQKGDIAEGYSVSREKKESFPLTVTSAQKNPTAFYLCASSTDIKYEQYFGPGTRLTVT.

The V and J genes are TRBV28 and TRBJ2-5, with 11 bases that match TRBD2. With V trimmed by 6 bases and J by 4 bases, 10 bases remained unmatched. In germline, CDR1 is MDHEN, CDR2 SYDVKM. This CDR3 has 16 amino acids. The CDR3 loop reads CASSATSGSSVETQYF. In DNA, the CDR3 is TGTGCCAGCAGCGCCACTAGCGGGAGTTCGGTAGAGACCCAGTACTTC.

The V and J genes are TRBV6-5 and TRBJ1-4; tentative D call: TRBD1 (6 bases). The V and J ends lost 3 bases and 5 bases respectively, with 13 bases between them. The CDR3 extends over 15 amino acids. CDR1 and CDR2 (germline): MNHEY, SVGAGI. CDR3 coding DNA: TGTGCCAGCAGTTATGGCCGCAGGGGCAATGAAAAACTGTTTTTT. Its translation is CASSYGRRGNEKLFF.

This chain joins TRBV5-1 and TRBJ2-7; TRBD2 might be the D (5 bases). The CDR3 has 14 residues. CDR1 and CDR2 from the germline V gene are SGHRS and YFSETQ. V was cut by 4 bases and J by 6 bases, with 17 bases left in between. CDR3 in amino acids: CASSPRDGVGEQYF. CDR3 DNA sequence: TGCGCCAGCAGCCCCAGAGACGGGGTGGGCGAGCAGTACTTC.

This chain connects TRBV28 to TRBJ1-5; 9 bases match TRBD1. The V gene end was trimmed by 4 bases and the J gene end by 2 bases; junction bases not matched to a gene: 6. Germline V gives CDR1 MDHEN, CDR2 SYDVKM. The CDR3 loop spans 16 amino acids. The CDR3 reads CASSWYRDRGNQPQHF. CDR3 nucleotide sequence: TGTGCCAGCAGTTGGTACCGGGACAGGGGCAATCAGCCCCAGCATTTT. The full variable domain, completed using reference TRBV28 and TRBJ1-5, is DVKVTQSSRYLVKRTGEKVFLECVQDMDHENMFWYRQDPGLGLRLIYFSYDVKMKEKGDIPEGYSVSREKKERFSLILESASTNQTSMYLCASSWYRDRGNQPQHFGDGTRLSIL.

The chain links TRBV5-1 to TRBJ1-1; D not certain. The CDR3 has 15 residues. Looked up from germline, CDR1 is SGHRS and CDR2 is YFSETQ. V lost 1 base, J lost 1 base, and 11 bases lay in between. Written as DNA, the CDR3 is TGCGCCAGCAGCTTGACCTCTCACGGGAACACTGAAGCTTTCTTT. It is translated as CASSLTSHGNTEAFF.

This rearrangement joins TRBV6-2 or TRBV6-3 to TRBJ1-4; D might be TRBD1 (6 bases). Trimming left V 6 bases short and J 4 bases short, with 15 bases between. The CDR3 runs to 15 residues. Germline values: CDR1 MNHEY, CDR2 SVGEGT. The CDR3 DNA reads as TGTGCCAGCAGCACCGCGATAGGGGGTAATGAAAAACTGTTTTTT. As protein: CASSTAIGGNEKLFF.

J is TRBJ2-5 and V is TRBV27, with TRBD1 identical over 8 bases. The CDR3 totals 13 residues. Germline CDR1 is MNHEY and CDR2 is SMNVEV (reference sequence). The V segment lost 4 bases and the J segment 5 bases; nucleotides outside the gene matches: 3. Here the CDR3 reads CASSSTGGETQYF. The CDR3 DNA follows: TGTGCCAGCAGTTCCACAGGGGGGGAGACCCAGTACTTC.

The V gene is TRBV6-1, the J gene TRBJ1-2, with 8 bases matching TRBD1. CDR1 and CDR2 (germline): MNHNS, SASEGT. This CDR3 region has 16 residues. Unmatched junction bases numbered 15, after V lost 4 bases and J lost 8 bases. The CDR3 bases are TGTGCCAGCAGTGGAATGTGGGGCAGGGGGCAGTCAGGCTACACCTTC. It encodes CASSGMWGRGQSGYTF.